This entry lists 22 T cell receptor beta chains sequenced from one sample in a study of Ad26.COV2.S vaccination and SARS-CoV-2 variants. Profiling relied on immunoSEQ multiplex PCR, and the TCRdb table lists in-frame clones only, not all of them. This repertoire shows some 400,000 clones, roughly 90% found once; its top ten account for approximately 1.9%. As for treatment: approximately 18 received Ad26.COV2.S at low or high dose, single or two shots; 5 received placebo; per-sample allocation not given. It was on day 63 after the first vaccine or placebo injection that samples were taken. Sequencing used peripheral blood, obtained in a trial of Ad26.COV2.S vaccine versus placebo. The source of these receptors is a person aged 18-65 years who received the Ad26.COV2.S COVID-19 vaccine or a placebo.

This rearrangement joins TRBV18 to TRBJ2-3; no clear D gene. Trimming took off 3 bases at V and 2 bases at J, with 9 bases between the two ends. The length of the CDR3 is 14 residues. Germline CDR1 KGHSH, CDR2 LQKENI. CDR3 DNA: TGTGCCAGCTCACCTCGACCGAACACAGATACGCAGTATTTT. Translating it yields CASSPRPNTDTQYF. The full variable domain, rest sourced from reference TRBV18 and TRBJ2-3, is NAGVMQNPRHLVRRRGQEARLRCSPMKGHSHVYWYRQLPEEGLKFMVYLQKENIIDESGMPKERFSAEFPKEGPSILRIQQVVRGDSAAYFCASSPRPNTDTQYFGPGTRLTVL.

This chain joins TRBV4-2 and TRBJ2-5, with D tentatively TRBD1 or TRBD2 (5 bases each). V was clipped by 0 bases and J by 7 bases, with 18 bases between them. The germline V gene has CDR1 LGHNA and CDR2 YNFKEQ. The CDR3 has 16 residues. In nucleotides, the CDR3 is TGTGCCAGCAGCCAAGAGAATAGCCCCCGGGGCGGGACCCAGTACTTC. This encodes CASSQENSPRGGTQYF.

Note on this clone: Other nucleotide sequences in the sample specify the same CDR3. The gene calls are TRBV28 and TRBJ1-3, with D unclear. V was pared by 8 bases and J by 0 bases, with 14 bases between. CDR3 size: 15 residues. CDR1 and CDR2 (germline): MDHEN, SYDVKM. The DNA for the CDR3 is TGTGCCAGCCCCTGTCTGGGATACTCTGGAAACACCATATATTTT. Residues: CASPCLGYSGNTIYF.

This clone occurred a few times. The chain joins TRBV3-1 (or the pseudogene TRBV3-2) to TRBJ2-7; D not certain. The V gene lost 10 bases and the J gene lost 6 bases, with 13 bases spanning the gap. CDR1 and CDR2 (germline): LGHDT, YNNKEL (reference sequence). The CDR3 is made up of 11 amino acids. The CDR3 here is CATSSSAEQYF. The CDR3 DNA reads as TGTGCCACCTCATCCAGCGCCGAGCAGTACTTC.

The J gene is TRBJ1-2, the V gene TRBV11-2, with D perhaps TRBD1 (5 bases). CDR3 size: 17 residues. The V and J ends lost 1 base and 3 bases respectively, with 18 bases between them. Germline CDR1 reads SGHAT; CDR2 reads FQNNGV. CDR3 sequence reads: CASSLATGSPGDYGYTF. The CDR3 coding sequence is TGTGCCAGCAGCTTAGCTACGGGGTCTCCGGGGGACTATGGCTACACCTTC.

The rearrangement links TRBV28 to TRBJ2-1; D unclear. From germline, CDR1 is MDHEN and CDR2 SYDVKM. The CDR3 runs 12 residues. V was shortened by 2 bases and J by 7 bases, with 6 bases between the two germline ends. This CDR3 reads CASSLGQNEQFF. The CDR3 DNA reads as TGTGCCAGCAGTTTAGGGCAGAATGAGCAGTTCTTC.

The chain links TRBV7-9 to TRBJ2-2; unclear D gene. This CDR3 is 15 amino acids long. Germline CDR1 reads SEHNR; CDR2 reads FQNEAQ (reference sequence). Trimming removed 2 bases from V and 6 bases from J, with 13 bases in between. CDR3 nucleotide sequence: TGTGCCAGCAGCTTACTGGGTGGGTCCCCCGGGGAGCTGTTTTTT. Amino acid sequence: CASSLLGGSPGELFF.

V is TRBV19 and J is TRBJ2-7; TRBD1 matches 10 bases. V was pared by 5 bases and J by 4 bases, with 8 bases of the junction left unmatched. Germline CDR1 reads LNHDA; CDR2 reads SQIVND (reference sequence). The length of the CDR3 is 15 residues. CDR3 amino acids: CASSVTTGGWYEQYF. CDR3 bases: TGTGCCAGTAGTGTAACGACAGGGGGCTGGTACGAGCAGTACTTC.

The chain carries TRBV7-8 and TRBJ1-3; no clear D. CDR1 is SGHVS and CDR2 is FQNEAQ in the germline V gene. Between the trimmed V and J ends, which lost 3 bases and 2 bases, there was a span of 5 bases. The CDR3 extends over 13 amino acids. As DNA, the CDR3 is TGTGCCAGCAGCTTTAGTACTGGAAACACCATATATTTT. Amino acids: CASSFSTGNTIYF.

A few counts support this clone. The CDR3 nucleotides are TGTGCCAGCCGCAGTGGGAACACTGAAGCTTTCTTT. Its translation is CASRSGNTEAFF. The gene calls are TRBV12-3 or TRBV12-4 and TRBJ1-1, with D uncertain. The V and J ends lost 8 bases and 1 base respectively, with 8 bases between them. This CDR3 contains 12 residues.

The chain joins TRBV6-5 to TRBJ2-7; no definite D call. The CDR3 runs to 12 residues. V was shortened by 5 bases and J by 6 bases, with 11 bases between the two germline ends. Germline loops: CDR1 MNHEY, CDR2 SVGAGI. The CDR3 is CASSPRTREQYF. CDR3 coding DNA: TGTGCCAGCAGTCCCAGGACGCGCGAGCAGTACTTC.

The gene calls are TRBV9 and TRBJ2-3; D is possibly TRBD1 or TRBD2 (5 bases each). The CDR3 covers 15 residues. The V gene's germline CDR1 is SGDLS and CDR2 YYNGEE. V gave up 3 bases and J gave up 6 bases, with 17 bases separating them. In DNA, the CDR3 is TGTGCCAGCAGCGCATCCCCCGGGACCGCGGATACGCAGTATTTT. Protein sequence: CASSASPGTADTQYF.

The rearrangement uses TRBV30 and TRBJ1-5; 7 positions match TRBD1. This CDR3 has 14 amino acids. Losses at the gene ends were 2 bases for V and 7 bases for J; bases not matched to a gene: 8. CDR1 and CDR2 from the germline V gene are GTSNPN and SVGIG (reference sequence). The CDR3 nucleotides are TGTGCCTGGAGTACCACCAGGGGGGACCAGCCCCAGCATTTT. This encodes CAWSTTRGDQPQHF.

The rearrangement joins TRBV28 to TRBJ2-7; 12 bases align to TRBD2. This CDR3 region has 13 residues. Germline loops: CDR1 MDHEN, CDR2 SYDVKM. With V trimmed by 4 bases and J by 10 bases, 5 bases remained unmatched. The CDR3 DNA sequence: TGTGCCAGCAGTTCTAGCGGGAGGGCAACCCAGTACTTC. Translating it yields CASSSSGRATQYF.

Only one count was recorded for this clone. The gene calls are TRBV30 and TRBJ2-7; 10 bases match TRBD2. V shed 2 bases, J shed 2 bases, and the junction held 9 bases outside the gene matches. The CDR3 loop spans 16 amino acids. The V gene's germline CDR1 is GTSNPN and CDR2 SVGIG (reference sequence). CDR3 sequence: CAWSRPASGSPYEQYF. The CDR3 coding sequence is TGTGCCTGGAGTCGCCCGGCTAGCGGGAGCCCCTACGAGCAGTACTTC.

This chain links TRBV11-3 with TRBJ2-7, with D possibly called TRBD1 or TRBD2 (5 bases each). V shed 5 bases and J shed 2 bases, with 16 bases lying between them. This CDR3 contains 15 residues. CDR1 SGHNT and CDR2 YENEEA come from the germline V gene. The CDR3: CASSIEVGDPYEQYF. The DNA of the CDR3 is TGTGCCAGCAGCATCGAGGTGGGGGACCCCTACGAGCAGTACTTC.

J is TRBJ2-2 and V is TRBV18; TRBD2 matches at 7 bases. With V trimmed by 1 base and J by 0 bases, 5 bases remained unmatched. The CDR3 is 17 residues long. Germline CDR1 and CDR2: KGHSH and LQKENI. In DNA, the CDR3 is TGTGCCAGCTCACCACGCGGGACTACCCCGAACACCGGGGAGCTGTTTTTT. This translates into CASSPRGTTPNTGELFF.

The chain has TRBV11-3 and TRBJ2-5; D is possibly TRBD1 (6 bases). Trimming stripped 5 bases from V and 1 base from J, with 14 bases between. Per the germline V gene, CDR1 is SGHNT and CDR2 is YENEEA. CDR3 size: 15 residues. The CDR3 loop reads CASSILTGAQETQYF. In DNA, the CDR3 is TGTGCCAGCAGCATCCTGACAGGCGCCCAAGAGACCCAGTACTTC.

This chain links TRBV30 with TRBJ1-2, with D hard to call. Per germline, CDR1 GTSNPN and CDR2 SVGIG (reference sequence). There are 13 residues in the CDR3. V was cut by 4 bases and J by 0 bases, with 9 bases left in between. The DNA of the CDR3 is TGTGCCTGGACAGCAACAGCTAACTATGGCTACACCTTC. This translates into CAWTATANYGYTF.

V gene TRBV6-2 or TRBV6-3 combines with J gene TRBJ2-5; tentatively, D is TRBD2 (5 bases). Trimming removed 0 bases from V and 4 bases from J, with 9 bases in between. From germline, CDR1 is MNHEY and CDR2 SVGEGT. The CDR3 has 14 amino acids. The CDR3 is CASSYSVEGETQYF. CDR3 nucleotide sequence: TGTGCCAGCAGTTACTCGGTCGAGGGAGAGACCCAGTACTTC.

The rearrangement links TRBV6-1 to TRBJ1-1, with a weak D call TRBD1 (5 bases). Deletions cut 3 bases from V and 1 base from J, with 6 bases between. The length of the CDR3 is 13 residues. From germline, CDR1 is MNHNS and CDR2 SASEGT. CDR3 bases: TGTGCCAGCAGTGATACAGGGAACACTGAAGCTTTCTTT. This translates into CASSDTGNTEAFF.

The J gene is TRBJ2-1, the V gene TRBV24-1; D is possibly TRBD1 or TRBD2 (5 bases each). CDR1 and CDR2 from the germline V gene are KGHDR and SFDVKD. CDR3 length: 15 residues. The V end lost 6 bases, the J end lost 6 bases, and 17 bases lay between the germline ends. CDR3 bases: TGTGCCACCAGTTTACCCACAGGACGGGGCAATGAGCAGTTCTTC. Translating gives CATSLPTGRGNEQFF.